The 26 T cell receptor beta chains listed next were all sequenced from one sample in a study of response to subunit inactivated influenza vaccine. TCRdb redid the calling of the RT-PCR reads with MiXCR, one entry per CDR3 protein. This sample has around 470,000 distinct CDR3 sequences, with roughly 7.6% found just once. Source: PBMCs from blood, taken around 2 years after vaccination. These receptors all come from a man between 45 and 75 years old who received an inactivated influenza vaccine.

This clonotype was detected only a few times. The chain couples TRBV12-3 or TRBV12-4 to TRBJ2-7, with D tentatively TRBD1 (6 bases). The CDR3 is 12 residues long. The ends were cut back, 5 bases at V and 12 bases at J, with 17 bases in the middle. The CDR3 DNA is TGTGCCAGCAGTCCACGGGACACCGAACGGTACTTC. Translating gives CASSPRDTERYF.

The table lists this clonotype with many counts. The chain recombines TRBV24-1 with TRBJ2-3; maybe TRBD1 (6 bases). The CDR3 has 15 amino acids. The V end was cut by 6 bases, the J end by 9 bases, with 21 bases between. Germline CDR1 reads KGHDR; CDR2 reads SFDVKD. The CDR3 DNA is TGTGCCACCAGTACGGACAGCCACCAATCCACCACGCAGTATTTT. Its translation: CATSTDSHQSTTQYF.

The V gene is TRBV12-3 or TRBV12-4, the J gene TRBJ1-1; D unclear. V was clipped by 7 bases and J by 1 base, with 10 bases between them. This CDR3 has 13 residues. CDR3 coding DNA: TGTGCCAGCACATGGTCGGGGAACACTGAAGCTTTCTTT. Its translation is CASTWSGNTEAFF.

The rearrangement uses TRBV28 and TRBJ1-5, with a weak D call TRBD1 (6 bases). Trimming cost V 6 bases and J 6 bases, with 15 bases left between them. CDR1 MDHEN and CDR2 SYDVKM come from the germline V gene. The CDR3 sequence is 14 residues long. CDR3: CASRTPGATQPQHF. The DNA for the CDR3 is TGTGCCAGCAGAACCCCAGGGGCCACTCAGCCCCAGCATTTT.

This clonotype was seen a handful of times. The V and J genes are TRBV6-2 or TRBV6-3 and TRBJ1-5; D ambiguous. The CDR3 contains 15 residues. The germline CDR1 and CDR2 sequences are MNHEY and SVGEGT. Trimming took 0 bases from V and 3 from J, leaving 9 bases between them. The CDR3: CASSYSTGNNQPQHF. The CDR3, as DNA: TGTGCCAGCAGTTACTCGACGGGAAACAATCAGCCCCAGCATTTT.

The chain employs TRBV6-1 and TRBJ2-1; TRBD2 agrees at 12 bases. The CDR3 extends over 17 amino acids. V lost 4 bases to trimming and J lost 3 bases; unmatched junction nucleotides: 7. CDR1 MNHNS and CDR2 SASEGT come from the germline V gene. The CDR3 nucleotides are TGTGCCAGCAGTGGAAGGACTAGCGGGGCCTACTACAATGAGCAGTTCTTC. Protein sequence: CASSGRTSGAYYNEQFF.

This clonotype was seen repeatedly, ten times or more. The chain carries TRBV12-3 or TRBV12-4 and TRBJ1-2; the D gene is possibly TRBD1 (5 bases). V was clipped by 6 bases and J by 6 bases, with 20 bases between them. CDR3 length: 15 residues. The CDR3: CASSLGLRGMDGYTF. The CDR3 nucleotides read TGTGCCAGCAGCCTTGGGCTCCGGGGGATGGATGGCTACACCTTC.

The rearrangement links TRBV4-2 to TRBJ1-2, with a tentative D call TRBD1 (6 bases). V was trimmed by 0 bases and J by 8 bases, leaving 19 bases between them. CDR3 length equals 16 residues. Germline V gives CDR1 LGHNA, CDR2 YNFKEQ. The CDR3 loop is CASSQELSGVMRGYTF. The CDR3 DNA sequence: TGTGCCAGCAGCCAAGAGTTGTCAGGGGTTATGAGGGGCTACACCTTC.

This clonotype was recorded at least ten times. DNA for the CDR3: TGTGCCAGTCGGGCGGTGAACACCGGGGAGCTGTTTTTT. Translated, it gives CASRAVNTGELFF. V usage is TRBV6-1 and J usage is TRBJ2-2, with D unresolved. The CDR3 has 13 residues. The V gene's germline CDR1 is MNHNS and CDR2 SASEGT. The ends were cut back, 9 bases at V and 1 base at J, with 9 bases in the middle.

The chain carries TRBV29-1 and TRBJ2-7; D uncertain. Germline V gene lookup returns CDR1 SQVTM and CDR2 ANQGSEA. The CDR3 has 10 amino acids. V shed 7 bases and J shed 3 bases, with 7 bases lying between them. The CDR3 protein is CSASNYEQYF. The CDR3 DNA follows: TGCAGCGCTTCCAACTACGAGCAGTACTTC.

J is TRBJ2-2 and V is TRBV3-1, with D unresolved. CDR1 LGHDT and CDR2 YNNKEL come from the germline V gene (reference sequence). The CDR3 sequence is 14 residues long. V was cut by 3 bases and J by 6 bases, with 11 bases left in between. The CDR3 spells CASSQHEVPGELFF. The CDR3 DNA reads TGTGCCAGCAGCCAGCACGAAGTTCCCGGGGAGCTGTTTTTT.

CDR3 DNA: TGTGCCAGCAGCACGACAGGGGGCCGTTATGGCTACACCTTC. This translates into CASSTTGGRYGYTF. The rearrangement joins TRBV3-1 to TRBJ1-2; 10 bases match TRBD1. Germline-derived CDR1 and CDR2 are LGHDT and YNNKEL (reference sequence). J gave up 5 bases and V 5 bases, and 5 bases lay outside the gene matches. This CDR3 comprises 14 residues.

This clonotype was recorded a few times. The chain recombines TRBV4-1 with TRBJ1-1; TRBD1 is a possible D gene (6 bases). The V gene's germline CDR1 is MGHRA and CDR2 YSYEKL. The CDR3 has 15 residues. The V gene lost 1 base and the J gene lost 7 bases, with 16 bases spanning the gap. CDR3 DNA sequence: TGCGCCAGCAGCCAAGTCGCGGGGGGGGGCTTTGAAGCTTTCTTT. Protein: CASSQVAGGGFEAFF.

This clonotype was found many times. CDR3 region: CASSRLRPGQGATDTQYF. The CDR3 bases are TGTGCCAGCAGCCGCCTAAGACCGGGACAGGGGGCAACAGATACGCAGTATTTT. The J gene is TRBJ2-3, the V gene TRBV3-1; 12 bases are shared with TRBD1. Per the germline V gene, CDR1 is LGHDT and CDR2 is YNNKEL (reference sequence). The CDR3 contains 18 residues. After removal of 4 bases from V and 3 bases from J, the junction contained 11 bases not matched to a gene.

J is TRBJ2-6 and V is TRBV4-3; the match to TRBD2 covers 7 bases. V lost 0 bases to trimming and J lost 0 bases; unmatched junction nucleotides: 5. Germline V gene lookup returns CDR1 LGHNA and CDR2 YSLEER. There are 18 residues in the CDR3. In DNA, the CDR3 is TGCGCCAGCAGCCAAGAGTACGGGGGGTTCTCTGGGGCCAACGTCCTGACTTTC. It specifies CASSQEYGGFSGANVLTF.

This clonotype has at least ten counts. In DNA, the CDR3 is TGTGCCATCACAGGAGGTAGCAATCAGCCCCAGCATTTT. Its protein is CAITGGSNQPQHF. The chain recombines TRBV10-3 with TRBJ1-5; D is ambiguous. Trimming removed 7 bases from V and 0 bases from J, with 7 bases in between. Germline CDR1 reads ENHRY; CDR2 reads SYGVKD. This CDR3 is built from 13 residues.

This clonotype was detected only a few times. This rearrangement joins TRBV18 to TRBJ1-3, with D hard to call. CDR1 and CDR2 from the germline V gene are KGHSH and LQKENI. V lost 2 bases and J 6 bases, leaving 14 bases between the germline ends. The CDR3 sequence is 15 residues long. CDR3 nucleotide sequence: TGTGCCAGCTCACCATCTGTGAGATCAGAAAACACCATATATTTT. It is translated as CASSPSVRSENTIYF.

This clonotype was found a few times. The J gene is TRBJ2-1, the V gene TRBV6-1, with TRBD1 matching over 7 bases. Looked up from germline, CDR1 is MNHNS and CDR2 is SASEGT. J lost 5 bases, V lost 3 bases, and 7 bases had no gene match. This CDR3 has 15 amino acids. CDR3 loop: CASSDRGYGNNEQFF. The DNA of the CDR3 is TGTGCCAGCAGTGACAGGGGGTACGGGAACAATGAGCAGTTCTTC.

This clonotype was picked up many times. The CDR3: CASSPSMYYEQYF. The CDR3 DNA sequence: TGTGCCAGCAGCCCATCTATGTACTACGAGCAGTACTTC. J is TRBJ2-7 and V is TRBV7-2; no firm D call. The CDR3 length is 13 residues. Germline assignment: CDR1 SGHTA and CDR2 FQGNSA. V was pared by 5 bases and J by 3 bases, with 11 bases between.

Only a few counts were recorded for this clonotype. The chain has TRBV28 and TRBJ2-3; no firm D call. Germline lookup yields CDR1 MDHEN and CDR2 SYDVKM. The CDR3 extends over 14 amino acids. V lost 10 bases and J lost 4, with 18 bases in between. CDR3 region: CATHFPTRPDTQYF. CDR3 nucleotides: TGTGCCACCCATTTCCCCACCCGGCCAGATACGCAGTATTTT.

This clonotype was seen a few times. The chain links TRBV28 to TRBJ2-1, with D possibly being TRBD2 (5 bases). V gave up 2 bases and J gave up 1 base, with 12 bases separating them. Germline CDR1 MDHEN, CDR2 SYDVKM. The CDR3 consists of 16 residues. CDR3 nucleotide sequence: TGTGCCAGCAGTTTACCGGGCGCGGGTTCCTACAATGAGCAGTTCTTC. Residues: CASSLPGAGSYNEQFF.

This clonotype was detected ten times or more. This chain uses TRBV4-3 with TRBJ1-2; D ambiguous. The length of the CDR3 is 13 residues. V was cut by 1 base and J by 5 bases, with 8 bases left in between. CDR1 is LGHNA and CDR2 is YSLEER in the germline V gene. The DNA of the CDR3 is TGCGCCAGCAGCCAAGGTTGGCAGTATGGCTACACCTTC. Its protein is CASSQGWQYGYTF.

In its sample, this clonotype was seen many times. The chain couples TRBV6-1 to TRBJ2-1; D possibly corresponds to TRBD2 (5 bases). Germline V gene data show CDR1 as MNHNS and CDR2 as SASEGT. The CDR3 is made up of 14 amino acids. V was trimmed by 6 bases and J by 2 bases, leaving 11 bases between them. CDR3: CASRWRVPYNEQFF. CDR3 nucleotides: TGTGCCAGCAGATGGCGGGTACCCTACAATGAGCAGTTCTTC.

This rearrangement joins TRBV20-1 to TRBJ1-2, with a weak D call TRBD1 (6 bases). Trimming removed 7 bases from V and 3 bases from J, with 15 bases in between. Germline loops: CDR1 DFQATT, CDR2 SNEGSKA (reference sequence). The CDR3 length is 13 residues. The CDR3 loop reads CSEQGRGYYGYTF. The DNA of the CDR3 is TGCAGTGAACAGGGAAGGGGGTACTATGGCTACACCTTC.

Ten or more counts support this clonotype. CDR3 nucleotides: TGCGCCAGCAGCTTGGCTAGCGTTACTTCCTACAATGAGCAGTTCTTC. Translating it yields CASSLASVTSYNEQFF. The rearrangement joins TRBV5-1 to TRBJ2-1, with D perhaps matching TRBD2 (6 bases). The CDR3 sequence is 16 residues long. Per the germline V gene, CDR1 is SGHRS and CDR2 is YFSETQ. V lost 0 bases and J lost 1, with 11 bases in between.

This clonotype came up a few times. V gene TRBV20-1 combines with J gene TRBJ2-1, with D tentatively TRBD2 (6 bases). Germline V gene sequence: CDR1 DFQATT, CDR2 SNEGSKA (reference sequence). Trimming stripped 2 bases from V and 3 bases from J, with 11 bases between. CDR3 length equals 14 residues. The DNA for the CDR3 is TGCAGTGCTAGAATGTCTAGCGTCTACAATGAGCAGTTCTTC. This sequence encodes CSARMSSVYNEQFF.